These 27 T cell receptor beta chains originate from one sample sequenced in a study of monozygotic twins with inflammatory bowel disease. Reprocessing the 5' RACE reads, TCRdb reports a single entry for every CDR3 protein and omits DNA. Recorded for this sample: about 300,000 distinct CDR3 sequences. The source material was blood. Source of these receptors: a human donor with ulcerative colitis or Crohn's disease, or a healthy co-twin of an affected twin (not recorded which).

The CDR3 here is CASSLDGTAGNTIYF. The J gene is TRBJ1-3, the V gene TRBV7-2; the TRBD1 assignment by TCRdb is unverifiable without DNA. Germline lookup yields CDR1 SGHTA and CDR2 FQGNSA. CDR3 length: 15 residues.

The genes are TRBV20-1 and TRBJ2-2; TCRdb's D call of TRBD1 is untestable without DNA. Germline values: CDR1 DFQATT, CDR2 SNEGSKA (reference sequence). The CDR3 is made up of 14 amino acids. CDR3 in amino acids: CSARFGGAAGELFF.

The chain couples TRBV7-2 to TRBJ2-7; TCRdb lists TRBD2, though no DNA is available to test this call. CDR3 length: 14 residues. Per the germline V gene, CDR1 is SGHTA and CDR2 is FQGNSA. The CDR3 loop reads CASSLSRERHEQYF.

The rearrangement joins TRBV20-1 to TRBJ2-2. This CDR3 region has 13 residues. The V gene's germline CDR1 is DFQATT and CDR2 SNEGSKA (reference sequence). The CDR3: CSPVQTNTGELFF.

The J gene is TRBJ2-6, the V gene TRBV10-1. CDR1 is WNHNN, CDR2 SYGVQD, per germline (reference sequence). The CDR3 covers 13 residues. CDR3 protein: CASSEDGSNVLTF.

The rearrangement uses TRBV6-1 and TRBJ2-1; TCRdb reports TRBD2, a call that lacks DNA to check it against. Germline CDR1 and CDR2: MNHNS and SASEGT. The CDR3 consists of 16 residues. CDR3 in amino acids: CASRDTSGGARRQQFF.

The genes are TRBV28 and TRBJ2-1. This CDR3 has 14 residues. The germline gives CDR1 MDHEN, CDR2 SYDVKM. The CDR3 loop is CASSGLERTREQFF.

V is TRBV5-1 and J is TRBJ2-1; without DNA, the TCRdb call of TRBD2 cannot be checked. The length of the CDR3 is 20 residues. From germline, CDR1 is SGHRS and CDR2 YFSETQ. The CDR3: CASSLAPGVRGGRGLGEQFF. The complete variable domain, with remaining parts taken from reference TRBV5-1 and TRBJ2-1, reads KAGVTQTPRYLIKTRGQQVTLSCSPISGHRSVSWYQQTPGQGLQFLFEYFSETQRNKGNFPGRFSGRQFSNSRSEMNVSTLELGDSALYLCASSLAPGVRGGRGLGEQFFGPGTRLTVL.

The chain employs TRBV20-1 and TRBJ2-3. Per germline, CDR1 DFQATT and CDR2 SNEGSKA (reference sequence). This CDR3 region has 14 residues. The CDR3 reads CSARVGSSTDTQYF.

The chain has TRBV25-1 and TRBJ1-2; TCRdb gives TRBD1 as the D gene, but with no DNA this cannot be confirmed. Germline lookup yields CDR1 MGHDK and CDR2 SYGVNS. The CDR3 is made up of 12 amino acids. The CDR3 spells CASNQGIYGYTF.

The chain couples TRBV15 to TRBJ1-2. Germline assignment: CDR1 LNHNV and CDR2 YYDKDF (reference sequence). The CDR3 covers 13 residues. CDR3 region: CATSRVGEGAATF.

The genes are TRBV6-5 and TRBJ1-1; the D call from TCRdb, TRBD1, cannot be confirmed without DNA. The length of the CDR3 is 15 residues. Germline values: CDR1 MNHEY, CDR2 SVGAGI. CDR3 sequence: CASSYGRSRRTEAFF.

The chain links TRBV28 to TRBJ2-5. Germline V gives CDR1 MDHEN, CDR2 SYDVKM. The CDR3 totals 13 residues. CDR3 protein: CASRPGFQETQYF.

The J gene is TRBJ2-5, the V gene TRBV6-1; absent DNA, TCRdb's TRBD1 call cannot be checked. CDR1 and CDR2 (germline): MNHNS, SASEGT. The CDR3 spans 14 residues. The CDR3: CASSPWRNQETQYF.

The chain employs TRBV5-1 and TRBJ2-1; the D gene TCRdb calls, TRBD1, cannot be checked with no DNA. The CDR3 extends over 17 amino acids. From germline, CDR1 is SGHRS and CDR2 YFSETQ. The CDR3 loop is CASSWGGGRSSYNEQFF.

V gene TRBV29-1 combines with J gene TRBJ1-5. The CDR3 consists of 13 residues. Germline CDR1 is SQVTM and CDR2 is ANQGSEA. This chain's CDR3 is CSVSGTSNQPQHF.

The rearrangement links TRBV7-9 to TRBJ2-3; TCRdb lists TRBD1, though no DNA is available to test this call. The CDR3 covers 12 residues. Germline V gene lookup returns CDR1 SEHNR and CDR2 FQNEAQ (reference sequence). The CDR3 loop is CASSPGVGTQYF.

This chain's CDR3 is CSGEREGNEQYF. The V and J genes are TRBV29-1 and TRBJ2-7; TCRdb proposes TRBD2, but this gene call is untestable without DNA. Germline V gives CDR1 SQVTM, CDR2 ANQGSEA. CDR3 size: 12 residues.

The CDR3 region is CASSLVRGIGTQYF. The chain carries TRBV12-3 or TRBV12-4 and TRBJ2-5; TCRdb's assignment of TRBD2 cannot be checked, as there is no DNA. The CDR3 sequence is 14 residues long.

V gene TRBV18 combines with J gene TRBJ2-5. This CDR3 comprises 13 residues. The germline V gene has CDR1 KGHSH and CDR2 LQKENI. This CDR3 is CASSPREGETQYF.

This chain links TRBV4-3 with TRBJ2-7; the TCRdb call, TRBD2, lacks DNA for checking. Per the germline V gene, CDR1 is LGHNA and CDR2 is YSLEER. This CDR3 is built from 16 residues. The CDR3 sequence: CASSQGTSGAAYEQYF.

The chain links TRBV5-1 to TRBJ2-5; no DNA is available, so the TRBD1 call from TCRdb remains unchecked. The CDR3 length is 16 residues. Germline CDR1 SGHRS, CDR2 YFSETQ. CDR3 sequence reads: CASSLPSGGVQETQYF.

V usage is TRBV19 and J usage is TRBJ2-3. Per the germline V gene, CDR1 is LNHDA and CDR2 is SQIVND (reference sequence). CDR3 length: 12 residues. CDR3 in amino acids: CASAHGADTQYF.

V gene TRBV28 combines with J gene TRBJ2-3. This CDR3 is built from 18 residues. Germline loops: CDR1 MDHEN, CDR2 SYDVKM. The CDR3 spells CASSLFVARSGSTDTQYF. The full variable domain, its missing parts supplied by reference TRBV28 and TRBJ2-3, is DVKVTQSSRYLVKRTGEKVFLECVQDMDHENMFWYRQDPGLGLRLIYFSYDVKMKEKGDIPEGYSVSREKKERFSLILESASTNQTSMYLCASSLFVARSGSTDTQYFGPGTRLTVL.

The V and J genes are TRBV7-2 and TRBJ2-3; TCRdb's D gene call, TRBD2, goes unchecked for lack of DNA. Germline V CDR1 and CDR2: SGHTA, FQGNSA. CDR3 length: 17 amino acids. Here the CDR3 reads CASSLAQRGTRGDTQYF.

The J gene is TRBJ2-3, the V gene TRBV24-1. This CDR3 has 12 residues. The germline V gene encodes CDR1 KGHDR and CDR2 SFDVKD. The chain's CDR3 is CATSDFPDTQYF.

This chain joins TRBV3-1 and TRBJ2-5; absent DNA, TCRdb's TRBD1 call cannot be checked. Germline values: CDR1 LGHDT, CDR2 YNNKEL (reference sequence). The CDR3 totals 15 residues. The CDR3 reads CASSQGSGIGETQYF.